What follows are 20 T cell receptor beta chains derived from one specimen sequenced in a study of blood T cell repertoires in COVID-19. Sequencing used immunoSEQ multiplex PCR; TCRdb keeps in-frame clones, though not all of them. Seen here are approximately 350,000 clones, over 75% observed once, and the top ten hold roughly 1%. Specimen: PBMCs or T cells enriched from blood (not recorded which). Receptor source: a man aged 18 to 35 who had recovered from COVID-19.

The chain links TRBV6-5 to TRBJ2-7, with D maybe TRBD2 (6 bases). The ends were cut back, 2 bases at V and 3 bases at J, with 14 bases in the middle. Per germline, CDR1 MNHEY and CDR2 SVGAGI. The CDR3 extends over 15 amino acids. Written as DNA, the CDR3 is TGTGCCAGCAGTTACCAGTCGGGGCGGGGCTACGAGCAGTACTTC. This gives the protein CASSYQSGRGYEQYF.

V is TRBV28 and J is TRBJ2-7; TRBD2 matches at 9 bases. Unmatched junction bases numbered 8, after V lost 5 bases and J lost 0 bases. Germline-derived CDR1 and CDR2 are MDHEN and SYDVKM. This CDR3 region has 16 residues. The CDR3 protein is CASSGGYSGSSYEQYF. CDR3 sequence (DNA): TGTGCCAGCAGTGGGGGGTATAGCGGGAGCTCCTACGAGCAGTACTTC.

The V gene is TRBV27, the J gene TRBJ1-6; possibly TRBD1 for D (5 bases). V dropped 5 bases and J dropped 10 bases, with 21 bases sitting between them. This CDR3 is 16 amino acids long. Germline V lookup: CDR1 MNHEY, CDR2 SMNVEV (reference sequence). The CDR3 DNA sequence: TGTGCCAGCAGTCGTCCACCAGGGTATTTCGGGTCACCCCTCCACTTT. The encoded protein is CASSRPPGYFGSPLHF.

The gene calls are TRBV10-3 and TRBJ2-2; D gene unclear. Per the germline V gene, CDR1 is ENHRY and CDR2 is SYGVKD. This CDR3 is built from 15 residues. V was trimmed by 6 bases and J by 1 base, leaving 12 bases between them. CDR3 amino acids: CAISPVVENTGELFF. The CDR3 bases are TGTGCCATCAGCCCGGTGGTCGAGAACACCGGGGAGCTGTTTTTT.

The gene calls are TRBV10-3 and TRBJ2-5, with 8 positions matching TRBD1. Trimming took 11 bases from V and 5 from J; bases not matched to a gene: 7. The CDR3 runs to 12 residues. Germline V gives CDR1 ENHRY, CDR2 SYGVKD. The CDR3 coding sequence is TGTGCCGCCGGACAGGGAATTGAGACCCAGTACTTC. Its protein product is CAAGQGIETQYF.

The J gene is TRBJ2-7, the V gene TRBV9, with D possibly matching TRBD2 (5 bases). CDR3 length: 13 amino acids. From germline, CDR1 is SGDLS and CDR2 YYNGEE. V was trimmed by 0 bases and J by 5 bases, leaving 9 bases between them. CDR3 sequence: CASSVGVANEQYF. In DNA form, the CDR3 reads TGTGCCAGCAGCGTAGGAGTAGCGAACGAGCAGTACTTC. Filled out from reference TRBV9 and TRBJ2-7, the complete variable domain reads DSGVTQTPKHLITATGQRVTLRCSPRSGDLSVYWYQQSLDQGLQFLIQYYNGEERAKGNILERFSAQQFPDLHSELNLSSLELGDSALYFCASSVGVANEQYFGPGTRLTVT.

CDR3 sequence: CASSLPGLYNEQFF. In DNA, the CDR3 is TGTGCCAGCAGTTTACCAGGGCTCTACAATGAGCAGTTCTTC. The chain recombines TRBV28 with TRBJ2-1; maybe TRBD1 (5 bases). Trimming stripped 2 bases from V and 3 bases from J, with 8 bases between. There are 14 residues in the CDR3. Germline V gene lookup returns CDR1 MDHEN and CDR2 SYDVKM.

The rearrangement uses TRBV11-2 and TRBJ1-2, with D perhaps matching TRBD1 (5 bases). The CDR3 extends over 13 amino acids. V lost 4 bases, J lost 8 bases, and 14 bases lay in between. CDR1 and CDR2 (germline): SGHAT, FQNNGV. CDR3 region: CASSSPGVPGYTF. The CDR3, as DNA: TGTGCCAGCAGCTCGCCGGGGGTACCCGGCTACACCTTC.

This sequence joins TRBV18 and TRBJ2-7; 11 bases are a match to TRBD1. The CDR3 length is 13 residues. The V segment lost 5 bases and the J segment 5 bases; nucleotides outside the gene matches: 2. Germline CDR1 KGHSH, CDR2 LQKENI. CDR3 loop: CASSGQGADEQYF. As DNA, the CDR3 is TGTGCCAGCTCAGGACAGGGGGCCGACGAGCAGTACTTC. Variable domain in full (rest from reference TRBV18 and TRBJ2-7): NAGVMQNPRHLVRRRGQEARLRCSPMKGHSHVYWYRQLPEEGLKFMVYLQKENIIDESGMPKERFSAEFPKEGPSILRIQQVVRGDSAAYFCASSGQGADEQYFGPGTRLTVT.

Of note for this clone: Additional DNA sequences in this sample encode the identical CDR3. This chain links TRBV6-4 with TRBJ1-6; 9 nucleotides match TRBD1. The CDR3 covers 15 residues. Germline-derived CDR1 and CDR2 are MRHNA and SNTAGT. Germline trimming cut 0 bases from V and 6 bases from J; bases unmatched to any gene: 0. The CDR3 loop is CASSDSTGGNSPLHF. In DNA form, the CDR3 reads TGTGCCAGCAGTGACTCGACAGGGGGTAATTCACCCCTCCACTTT.

This rearrangement joins TRBV7-3 to TRBJ2-2, with TRBD1 matching over 10 bases. Unmatched junction bases numbered 11, after V lost 5 bases and J lost 5 bases. Germline lookup yields CDR1 SGHTA and CDR2 FQGTGA. The CDR3 is made up of 17 amino acids. The CDR3, as DNA: TGTGCCAGCAGCGGAATAGCGGGGACAGGGGTAACCGGGGAGCTGTTTTTT. Amino acids: CASSGIAGTGVTGELFF. Supplemented by reference TRBV7-3 and TRBJ2-2, the full variable domain reads GAGVSQTPSNKVTEKGKYVELRCDPISGHTALYWYRQSLGQGPEFLIYFQGTGAADDSGLPNDRFFAVRPEGSVSTLKIQRTERGDSAVYLCASSGIAGTGVTGELFFGEGSRLTVL.

The V call is TRBV3-1 (or the pseudogene TRBV3-2), the J call TRBJ1-4; 9 bases fit TRBD1. CDR3 length: 15 residues. Unmatched junction bases numbered 3, after V lost 4 bases and J lost 3 bases. Germline values: CDR1 LGHDT, CDR2 YNNKEL (reference sequence). CDR3 protein: CASSLTGGPNEKLFF. CDR3 coding DNA: TGTGCCAGCAGCCTGACAGGGGGGCCTAATGAAAAACTGTTTTTT.

The chain combines TRBV6-5 with TRBJ2-1; no clear D gene. Germline CDR1 and CDR2: MNHEY and SVGAGI. Trimming took off 0 bases at V and 7 bases at J, with 4 bases between the two ends. The CDR3 totals 12 residues. DNA of the CDR3: TGTGCCAGCAGTTACTCGAGAAATGAGCAGTTCTTC. Residues: CASSYSRNEQFF.

V gene TRBV7-8 combines with J gene TRBJ1-5, with TRBD1 matching over 9 bases. The CDR3 consists of 15 residues. Germline CDR1 is SGHVS and CDR2 is FQNEAQ. J was trimmed by 2 bases and V by 8 bases; bases with no gene match: 7. The CDR3 sequence: CASVQGAGGNQPQHF. The CDR3 DNA sequence: TGTGCCAGCGTACAGGGGGCTGGGGGCAATCAGCCCCAGCATTTT.

The chain links TRBV21-1 to TRBJ1-2; the table's D gene call, TRBD1, was not cross checked with the DNA. TRBV21-1 is labeled a pseudogene. This CDR3 is 14 amino acids long. The CDR3 here is CASRTDRVGYGYTF. CDR3 DNA: TGTGCCAGCAGGACTGACAGGGTTGGTTATGGCTACACCTTC.

The chain employs TRBV11-2 and TRBJ2-7; 9 bases are a match to TRBD2. The CDR3 is 19 amino acids. Germline CDR1 reads SGHAT; CDR2 reads FQNNGV. J lost 1 base, V lost 1 base, and 14 bases had no gene match. The CDR3 region is CASSLAPGLRGRGSYEQYF. For the CDR3, the DNA is TGTGCCAGCAGCTTAGCCCCGGGTTTACGCGGGAGGGGGTCCTACGAGCAGTACTTC.

This clone was observed a handful of times. CDR3 sequence reads: CASSPRTGGQPQHF. The CDR3 DNA follows: TGCGCCAGCAGCCCCCGGACGGGGGGTCAGCCCCAGCATTTT. This chain connects TRBV4-3 to TRBJ1-5, with TRBD1 as a possible D gene (5 bases). The CDR3 length is 14 residues. In germline, CDR1 is LGHNA, CDR2 YSLEER. Trimming cost V 4 bases and J 6 bases, with 13 bases left between them.

The V and J genes are TRBV10-1 and TRBJ2-2; D is perhaps TRBD2 (5 bases). Trimming cost V 5 bases and J 5 bases, with 18 bases left between them. The germline V gene encodes CDR1 WNHNN and CDR2 SYGVQD (reference sequence). This CDR3 region has 16 residues. CDR3 in amino acids: CASSTGGRILTGELFF. The CDR3 nucleotides read TGCGCCAGCAGTACGGGCGGGCGAATCTTAACCGGGGAGCTGTTTTTT.

The chain is built from TRBV7-9 and TRBJ2-1; no definite D call. In germline, CDR1 is SEHNR, CDR2 FQNEAQ (reference sequence). The germline V and J ends were trimmed by 8 bases and 8 bases, with 7 bases remaining between them. The CDR3 length is 10 residues. DNA for the CDR3: TGTGCCAGCGGAGAATATGAGCAGTTCTTC. Translation gives CASGEYEQFF.

The chain carries TRBV28 and TRBJ1-1, with D hard to call. The CDR3 is 12 residues long. Germline CDR1 is MDHEN and CDR2 is SYDVKM. V dropped 2 bases and J dropped 5 bases, with 6 bases sitting between them. The CDR3 sequence is CASSLRGTEAFF. The CDR3 DNA sequence: TGTGCCAGCAGTTTACGGGGAACTGAAGCTTTCTTT.